Sequencing of this T cell receptor (beta chain) was carried out in a study of human T cells and chemical hapten exposure. Study at large: Patients, predominantly female, presented with alopecia areata, totalis or universalis.

Unique molecular identifiers were affixed to discrete cDNA molecules within the library. TCRdb recomputed calls from the RACE reads with MiXCR, one row per CDR3 protein. The data show roughly 250,000 distinct CDR3 sequences, more than 6.5% seen once. Time point in this sample: pre-sensitization, week 0. The treatment denotes: therapeutic diphenylcyclopropenone sensitization with weekly scalp DPC. This clonotype has more than one count but fewer than ten. Its antigen is still unknown. Germline V gene data show CDR1 as DFQATT and CDR2 as SNEGSKA (reference sequence). This CDR3 has 14 amino acids. Trimming cost V 4 bases and J 5 bases; bases outside gene matches: 10. Findings and caveats of the study: The study found expanded TCRs formed significantly more large CDR3 similarity clusters than controls. Patch test score rose with PT1 expanded TCRs, significant at 8, 16, 32, not 4.

The receptor was isolated from a woman between 40 and 50 years old with alopecia areata. Some clones in this sample may be carry-over from other donors' samples. The specimen comprised whole blood, sampled in connection with sensitization to the hapten diphenylcyclopropenone (DPC). The gene calls are TRBV20-1 and TRBJ1-1, with TRBD1 identical over 7 bases. In DNA form, the CDR3 reads TGCAGTGCTACAACCTTAACAGGGGCTACTGAAGCTTTCTTT. Translation gives CSATTLTGATEAFF.